Below are 32 T cell receptor beta chains sequenced from a single sample in a study of cytomegalovirus exposure and HLA in healthy donors. The PCR employed 60 Vbeta primers together with 13 Jbeta primers. The protocol was immunoSEQ multiplex PCR, while the TCRdb copy is restricted to in-frame clones and leaves out a portion. There are around 200,000 clones in the sample; 70% to 85% occur only once, and 1% to 1.5% lies in the top ten. The source material was PBMCs. The source of these receptors is a girl aged 2-15 years in good health and CMV-seropositive.

The chain couples TRBV29-1 to TRBJ1-1; D gene ambiguous. The V gene's germline CDR1 is SQVTM and CDR2 ANQGSEA. Trimming shortened V by 6 bases and J by 4 bases, and 15 bases separated the two germline ends. This CDR3 is built from 13 residues. CDR3 sequence reads: CSVAAETGTEAFF. Written as DNA, the CDR3 is TGCAGCGTAGCAGCGGAAACGGGCACTGAAGCTTTCTTT. The full variable domain, with the rest looked up from reference TRBV29-1 and TRBJ1-1, is SAVISQKPSRDICQRGTSLTIQCQVDSQVTMMFWYRQQPGQSLTLIATANQGSEATYESGFVIDKFPISRPNLTFSTLTVSNMSPEDSSIYLCSVAAETGTEAFFGQGTRLTVV.

The chain recombines TRBV30 with TRBJ1-1, with D unclear. With 0 bases removed from V and 7 bases from J, the gap between germline ends came to 12 bases. Germline-derived CDR1 and CDR2 are GTSNPN and SVGIG (reference sequence). The CDR3 spans 13 residues. CDR3 protein: CAWSVSGGNEAFF. The CDR3, as DNA: TGTGCCTGGAGTGTCTCGGGTGGTAATGAAGCTTTCTTT.

The chain uses TRBV15 and TRBJ1-1; D is possibly TRBD1 (6 bases). V lost 1 base and J 6 bases, leaving 9 bases between the germline ends. This CDR3 is 13 amino acids long. The V gene's germline CDR1 is LNHNV and CDR2 YYDKDF (reference sequence). The CDR3 bases are TGTGCCACCAGCAGAGCGGGGGGCTCTGAAGCTTTCTTT. This translates into CATSRAGGSEAFF. The whole variable domain, remainder taken from reference TRBV15 and TRBJ1-1, is DAMVIQNPRYQVTQFGKPVTLSCSQTLNHNVMYWYQQKSSQAPKLLFHYYDKDFNNEADTPDNFQSRRPNTSFCFLDIRSPGLGDTAMYLCATSRAGGSEAFFGQGTRLTVV.

The chain carries TRBV7-3 and TRBJ2-1; 11 nucleotides match TRBD2. The CDR3 has 15 residues. The ends lost 8 bases at V and 7 bases at J; junction bases unmatched: 10. Germline CDR1 and CDR2: SGHTA and FQGTGA. CDR3 bases: TGTGCCAGCGCTCTCGGACTAGCGGGTCTGAATGAGCAGTTCTTC. This encodes CASALGLAGLNEQFF. The whole variable domain, filled in from reference TRBV7-3 and TRBJ2-1, reads GAGVSQTPSNKVTEKGKYVELRCDPISGHTALYWYRQSLGQGPEFLIYFQGTGAADDSGLPNDRFFAVRPEGSVSTLKIQRTERGDSAVYLCASALGLAGLNEQFFGPGTRLTVL.

This chain connects TRBV18 to TRBJ1-1; 10 bases line up with TRBD1. Germline lookup yields CDR1 KGHSH and CDR2 LQKENI. CDR3 length: 17 residues. Trimming at V came to 1 base and at J to 0 bases, leaving 5 bases not matched to a gene. The CDR3 loop reads CASSPLVGTGVNTEAFF. The CDR3 DNA reads as TGTGCCAGCTCACCACTAGTCGGGACAGGGGTGAACACTGAAGCTTTCTTT.

This clone was detected once. The V call is TRBV5-1, the J call TRBJ2-5; 10 bases align to TRBD2. V dropped 0 bases and J dropped 5; count of bases not matched to a gene: 7. Germline V gives CDR1 SGHRS, CDR2 YFSETQ. The CDR3 length is 16 residues. The CDR3 sequence is CASSLDPVLAGETQYF. The CDR3 DNA is TGCGCCAGCAGCTTGGATCCTGTACTAGCGGGGGAGACCCAGTACTTC. Drawing the rest from reference TRBV5-1 and TRBJ2-5, the complete variable domain is KAGVTQTPRYLIKTRGQQVTLSCSPISGHRSVSWYQQTPGQGLQFLFEYFSETQRNKGNFPGRFSGRQFSNSRSEMNVSTLELGDSALYLCASSLDPVLAGETQYFGPGTRLLVL.

This CDR3 is CASSLQTGNTGELFF. For the CDR3, the DNA is TGTGCCAGCAGCTTACAGACGGGGAACACCGGGGAGCTGTTTTTT. The chain couples TRBV11-3 to TRBJ2-2; unclear D gene. The V gene lost 2 bases and the J gene lost 1 base, with 8 bases spanning the gap. Per the germline V gene, CDR1 is SGHNT and CDR2 is YENEEA. This CDR3 region has 15 residues.

This chain connects TRBV12-5 to TRBJ2-4; 7 positions agree with TRBD1. This CDR3 has 19 residues. With V trimmed by 0 bases and J by 0 bases, 11 bases remained unmatched. The germline V gene has CDR1 LGHNT and CDR2 FRNRAP. The CDR3 region has the DNA TGTGCTAGTGGTTTGGTACCCACCGGGACAGCCGTAGCCAAAAACATTCAGTACTTC. This translates into CASGLVPTGTAVAKNIQYF.

The J gene is TRBJ2-5, the V gene TRBV6-1, with a possible D match to TRBD2 (6 bases). Germline CDR1 is MNHNS and CDR2 is SASEGT. Between the trimmed V and J ends, which lost 5 bases and 3 bases, there was a span of 10 bases. There are 13 residues in the CDR3. In DNA form, the CDR3 reads TGTGCCAGCAGTCTACCGGGGGAAGAGACCCAGTACTTC. Amino acids: CASSLPGEETQYF.

The chain employs TRBV29-1 and TRBJ1-2; no firm D call. Trimming shortened V by 6 bases and J by 4 bases, and 18 bases separated the two germline ends. The CDR3 loop spans 14 amino acids. Germline CDR1 and CDR2: SQVTM and ANQGSEA. CDR3 protein: CSVVMGAYSYGYTF. The CDR3 DNA reads TGCAGCGTCGTCATGGGCGCCTACTCCTATGGCTACACCTTC.

The chain links TRBV7-6 to TRBJ2-1; TRBD2 might be the D (7 bases). CDR1 SGHVS and CDR2 FNYEAQ come from the germline V gene. The CDR3 is 18 residues long. Trimming left V 6 bases short and J 2 bases short, with 23 bases between. This CDR3 is CASRARGGGGRTYNEQFF. For the CDR3, the DNA is TGTGCCAGCAGGGCAAGGGGCGGGGGCGGGCGGACCTACAATGAGCAGTTCTTC.

The rearrangement links TRBV28 to TRBJ2-1, with 9 bases fitting TRBD2. Germline loops: CDR1 MDHEN, CDR2 SYDVKM. The length of the CDR3 is 16 residues. The ends lost 5 bases at V and 0 bases at J; junction bases unmatched: 5. CDR3 in amino acids: CASSTLAGSSYNEQFF. The CDR3 DNA is TGTGCCAGCAGTACCCTAGCGGGGAGCTCCTACAATGAGCAGTTCTTC.

The chain employs TRBV2 and TRBJ2-1; 13 bases align to TRBD2. The V segment lost 5 bases and the J segment 3 bases; nucleotides outside the gene matches: 1. The CDR3 consists of 15 residues. Germline CDR1 reads SNHLY; CDR2 reads FYNNEI. CDR3 bases: TGTGCCAGCAGTCGACTAGCGGGGGGCTACAATGAGCAGTTCTTC. Translated, it gives CASSRLAGGYNEQFF.

This clone was seen just once. J is TRBJ2-7 and V is TRBV6-5; 14 nucleotides agree with TRBD2. The V gene end was trimmed by 6 bases and the J gene end by 3 bases; junction bases not matched to a gene: 4. This CDR3 has 15 amino acids. Per germline, CDR1 MNHEY and CDR2 SVGAGI. The DNA for the CDR3 is TGTGCCAGCAGCCTCGGGACTAGCGGGAGCTACGAGCAGTACTTC. Amino acids: CASSLGTSGSYEQYF.

V and J are TRBV19 and TRBJ1-2; D is unclear. V was pared by 4 bases and J by 3 bases, with 9 bases between. CDR1 and CDR2 from the germline V gene are LNHDA and SQIVND (reference sequence). This CDR3 comprises 13 residues. The CDR3 protein is CASSTPMYYGYTF. In DNA, the CDR3 is TGTGCCAGTAGTACACCTATGTACTATGGCTACACCTTC.

The chain recombines TRBV7-8 with TRBJ2-3; 7 bases agree with TRBD2. Germline CDR1 reads SGHVS; CDR2 reads FQNEAQ. This CDR3 has 16 amino acids. J lost 3 bases, V lost 0 bases, and 6 bases had no gene match. The CDR3 DNA follows: TGTGCCAGCAGCTTAGCTCCGGGACTATCAACAGATACGCAGTATTTT. The encoded protein is CASSLAPGLSTDTQYF.

The chain recombines TRBV30 with TRBJ2-1, with D maybe TRBD2 (6 bases). Trimming shortened V by 2 bases and J by 7 bases, and 18 bases separated the two germline ends. CDR1 is GTSNPN and CDR2 is SVGIG in the germline V gene (reference sequence). The CDR3 is made up of 15 amino acids. The CDR3 nucleotides are TGTGCCTGGAGTCGGAGAGCGGGCCTGCTAAATGAGCAGTTCTTC. Its protein is CAWSRRAGLLNEQFF.

J is TRBJ2-7 and V is TRBV12-1; the D call in the table, TRBD2, was not verified against the DNA. TRBV12-1 corresponds to a pseudogene. The CDR3 has 15 amino acids. The CDR3, as DNA: TGTGCCAGCAGCTTTTTACCGGGAGGGAGGGGAAAACAGTACTTC. The encoded protein is CASSFLPGGRGKQYF.

This clone was seen a handful of times. V gene TRBV7-9 combines with J gene TRBJ2-1, with 10 bases fitting TRBD2. The J segment lost 7 bases and the V segment lost 5 bases, leaving 14 bases of the junction unmatched. This CDR3 contains 17 residues. The V gene's germline CDR1 is SEHNR and CDR2 FQNEAQ (reference sequence). The DNA of the CDR3 is TGTGCCAGCAGCCCGCAATTGGTAGCGGGAGGAGGGAATGAGCAGTTCTTC. Protein sequence: CASSPQLVAGGGNEQFF.

J is TRBJ2-2 and V is TRBV7-8; 8 bases fit TRBD2. The length of the CDR3 is 17 residues. Trimming cost V 4 bases and J 4 bases; bases outside gene matches: 11. CDR1 SGHVS and CDR2 FQNEAQ come from the germline V gene. Here the CDR3 reads CASSSYSGRVGTGELFF. The CDR3 coding sequence is TGTGCCAGCAGCTCTTACTCCGGGAGGGTTGGCACCGGGGAGCTGTTTTTT. Complete variable domain (other parts from reference TRBV7-8 and TRBJ2-2): GAGVSQSPRYKVAKRGQDVALRCDPISGHVSLFWYQQALGQGPEFLTYFQNEAQLDKSGLPSDRFFAERPEGSVSTLKIQRTQQEDSAVYLCASSSYSGRVGTGELFFGEGSRLTVL.

As to this clone: Other DNA sequences from this sample encode an identical CDR3 as well. The chain has TRBV5-1 and TRBJ2-3; D gene ambiguous. CDR1 SGHRS and CDR2 YFSETQ come from the germline V gene. Trimming shortened V by 0 bases and J by 2 bases, and 7 bases separated the two germline ends. This CDR3 region has 14 residues. DNA for the CDR3: TGCGCCAGCAGCTTGGGAACGGTCACAGATACGCAGTATTTT. It yields the protein CASSLGTVTDTQYF.

The chain uses TRBV13 and TRBJ1-4; maybe TRBD1 (6 bases). V gave up 1 base and J gave up 10 bases, with 7 bases separating them. This CDR3 contains 12 residues. Germline V gene lookup returns CDR1 PRHDT and CDR2 FYEKMQ (reference sequence). In DNA, the CDR3 is TGTGCCAGCAGCTTAGTCAGGGGAAAACTGTTTTTT. Encoded protein: CASSLVRGKLFF.

The genes are TRBV13 and TRBJ2-3; tentative D call: TRBD2 (7 bases). The V gene lost 5 bases and the J gene lost 4 bases, with 19 bases spanning the gap. The CDR3 has 16 amino acids. Germline values: CDR1 PRHDT, CDR2 FYEKMQ (reference sequence). CDR3 DNA: TGTGCCAGCAGCAAACCTCACAAAGGGGGGGCAGATACGCAGTATTTT. It specifies CASSKPHKGGADTQYF.

The gene calls are TRBV28 and TRBJ2-6; possibly TRBD2 for D (5 bases). Germline V CDR1 and CDR2: MDHEN, SYDVKM. This CDR3 contains 15 residues. The ends were cut back, 3 bases at V and 2 bases at J, with 8 bases in the middle. CDR3: CASSFPGTGANVLTF. The CDR3 DNA follows: TGTGCCAGCAGTTTCCCGGGGACTGGGGCCAACGTCCTGACTTTC. Using reference TRBV28 and TRBJ2-6 for the parts outside the CDR3, the full variable domain is DVKVTQSSRYLVKRTGEKVFLECVQDMDHENMFWYRQDPGLGLRLIYFSYDVKMKEKGDIPEGYSVSREKKERFSLILESASTNQTSMYLCASSFPGTGANVLTFGAGSRLTVL.

V gene TRBV15 combines with J gene TRBJ1-4, with D maybe TRBD1 (5 bases). V was trimmed by 0 bases and J by 4 bases, leaving 9 bases between them. The germline gives CDR1 LNHNV, CDR2 YYDKDF (reference sequence). CDR3 length: 15 amino acids. The CDR3 DNA is TGTGCCACCAGCAGAGACGGGGGTAATAATGAAAAACTGTTTTTT. This translates into CATSRDGGNNEKLFF.

The DNA for the CDR3 is TGTGCCAGCAGCCCGGACAGGGCTGCTCAACTGGGGGGCTACACCTTC. Residues: CASSPDRAAQLGGYTF. The genes are TRBV28 and TRBJ1-2; 8 bases are shared with TRBD1. V shed 6 bases and J 8 bases; nucleotides not matched to a gene: 17. CDR3 length equals 16 residues. Germline V CDR1 and CDR2: MDHEN, SYDVKM.

This chain links TRBV5-4 with TRBJ2-3, with D unclear. Germline V gene sequence: CDR1 SGHNT, CDR2 YYREEE (reference sequence). V was pared by 4 bases and J by 0 bases, with 3 bases between. CDR3 length: 12 residues. CDR3 bases: TGTGCCAGCAGCCAGAGCACAGATACGCAGTATTTT. Translation: CASSQSTDTQYF.

The chain links TRBV27 to TRBJ1-4, with TRBD1 as a possible D gene (6 bases). CDR3 length equals 13 residues. Germline V CDR1 and CDR2: MNHEY, SMNVEV (reference sequence). Trimming took 3 bases from V and 10 from J, leaving 12 bases between them. CDR3: CASSFGGGGKLFF. The DNA for the CDR3 is TGTGCCAGCAGTTTTGGGGGGGGCGGAAAACTGTTTTTT.

The chain carries TRBV27 and TRBJ1-6; the D is unclear. Germline lookup yields CDR1 MNHEY and CDR2 SMNVEV (reference sequence). V was trimmed by 4 bases and J by 10 bases, leaving 11 bases between them. The CDR3 contains 13 residues. CDR3 in amino acids: CASSSQLESPLHF. CDR3 sequence (DNA): TGTGCCAGCAGTTCCCAACTGGAGTCACCCCTCCACTTT.

The V call is TRBV6-6, the J call TRBJ2-3, with 8 bases fitting TRBD2. Germline V gene sequence: CDR1 MNHNY, CDR2 SVGAGI (reference sequence). This CDR3 has 16 residues. Germline trimming cut 7 bases from V and 6 bases from J; bases unmatched to any gene: 15. The CDR3 here is CASMVFQREFEDTQYF. In DNA form, the CDR3 reads TGTGCCAGCATGGTTTTTCAGCGGGAGTTTGAGGATACGCAGTATTTT.

The chain is built from TRBV12-1 and TRBJ2-1; the tabulated D call, TRBD2, remains unverified against the DNA. TRBV12-1 is given as a pseudogene. The CDR3 covers 20 residues. The CDR3, as DNA: TGTGCCAGCAGCTCCTTTCGAGAGCTAGCGGGTCTAAGCTCCTACAATGAGCAGTTCTTC. This sequence encodes CASSSFRELAGLSSYNEQFF.

The chain links TRBV5-1 to TRBJ2-1, with 16 bases identical to TRBD2. The V segment lost 4 bases and the J segment 9 bases; nucleotides outside the gene matches: 10. Germline V lookup: CDR1 SGHRS, CDR2 YFSETQ. The CDR3 sequence is 17 residues long. The CDR3 nucleotides read TGCGCCAGCAGCACCGGGACTAGCGGGGGGGCCTTATCTGAGCAGTTCTTC. It translates to CASSTGTSGGALSEQFF.